This T cell receptor (beta chain) was retrieved from a study of cytomegalovirus exposure and HLA in healthy donors. Study results and limitations: When a later analysis compared HLA-associated TCR beta chains with equally common others, the HLA-associated chains turned out to be more clonally expanded and to have lower generation probabilities. Listed as cytomegalovirus-associated were 150 or so TCR beta chains. Follow-up analysis later connected one missense variant in DCLRE1C with trimming of TCR beta V- and J-genes.

This CDR3 has 15 amino acids. V was shortened by 0 bases and J by 1 base, with 8 bases between the two germline ends. From germline, CDR1 is MGHRA and CDR2 YSYEKL. Use of 60 Vbeta and 13 Jbeta primers characterized the PCR. The table came from immunoSEQ multiplex PCR; TCRdb's copy has only in-frame clones and leaves some out. The sample has some 100,000 clones; 75% are singletons. This clone was detected only once. Its antigen remains unidentified. The rearrangement joins TRBV4-1 to TRBJ2-3; possibly TRBD2 for D (5 bases). The specimen sequenced was PBMCs. The sequence came from a man aged 45-65 years in good health and CMV-seronegative. The CDR3 nucleotides read TGCGCCAGCAGCCAAGATTGGGGAGGCACAGATACGCAGTATTTT. Translation gives CASSQDWGGTDTQYF.